This TCR beta chain was retrieved from a study of cytomegalovirus exposure and HLA in healthy donors. Regarding the study as a whole: The study flagged roughly 160 TCR beta chains as cytomegalovirus-associated. Subsequent analysis showed first-cohort TCR clusters tending to co-occur in about 110 validation repertoires.

Libraries were prepared by immunoSEQ multiplex PCR; TCRdb keeps only in-frame clonotypes and omits some of them. The sample lists over 200,000 clones, 70% to 90% occurring once. Points on this clone: Its antigen is not identified.

Trimming shortened V by 10 bases and J by 3 bases, and 9 bases separated the two germline ends. CDR1 is LNHDA, CDR2 SQIVND, per germline (reference sequence). This CDR3 region has 11 residues. The clonotype comes from a woman aged 18-29 years in good health and CMV-seronegative. Material: PBMCs. V is TRBV19 and J is TRBJ1-2; D is undetermined. The CDR3 reads CATTEDYGYTF. As DNA, the CDR3 is TGTGCCACCACGGAGGACTATGGCTACACCTTC.